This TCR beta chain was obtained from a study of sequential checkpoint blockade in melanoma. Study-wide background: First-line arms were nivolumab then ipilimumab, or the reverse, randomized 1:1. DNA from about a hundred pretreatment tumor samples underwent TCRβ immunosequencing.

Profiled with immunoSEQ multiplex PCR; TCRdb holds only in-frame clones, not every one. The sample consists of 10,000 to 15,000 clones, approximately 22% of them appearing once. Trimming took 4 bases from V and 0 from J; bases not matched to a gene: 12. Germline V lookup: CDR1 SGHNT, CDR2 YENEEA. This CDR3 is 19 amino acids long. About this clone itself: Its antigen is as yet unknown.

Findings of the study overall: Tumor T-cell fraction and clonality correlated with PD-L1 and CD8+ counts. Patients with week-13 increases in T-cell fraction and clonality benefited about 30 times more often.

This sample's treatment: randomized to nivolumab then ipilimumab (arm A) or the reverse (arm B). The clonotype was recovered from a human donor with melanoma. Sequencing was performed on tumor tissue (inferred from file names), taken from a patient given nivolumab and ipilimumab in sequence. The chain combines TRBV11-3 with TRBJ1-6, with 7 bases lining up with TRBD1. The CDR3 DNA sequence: TGTGCCAGCAGCTGGGGGGGGACCCCAGGGGGCTCCTATAATTCACCCCTCCACTTT. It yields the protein CASSWGGTPGGSYNSPLHF.